The TCR beta chain under discussion was sequenced for a study of tumor and adjacent non-tumor tissue in lung cancer. Whole-study context: The patients, 10 men and a handful of women, were about 31 to 76 with stage I to III disease. Samples averaged about 4.17 million productive TCRbeta reads each.

V was clipped by 5 bases and J by 5 bases; unmatched bases: 11. The CDR3 covers 14 residues. CDR1 DFQATT and CDR2 SNEGSKA come from the germline V gene (reference sequence). A modified ARM-PCR protocol with three rounds of nested PCR amplified TCRbeta. TCRdb reprocessed the multiplex PCR reads via MiXCR and lists one record per CDR3 protein. The table records roughly 220,000 distinct CDR3 sequences, 70% to 75% of them present only once. The study, taken as a whole, reports: In normal lung, the top 100 clones were significantly more dominant than in tumor.

No cell sorting was done before RNA was extracted from the tissue. This clonotype was counted a single time. Its target is unknown. This TCR came from a man between 60 and 75 years old with non-small cell lung cancer. The source material was lung tumor tissue. V and J are TRBV20-1 and TRBJ2-7; 8 bases line up with TRBD2. The CDR3 loop reads CSAASCSGTDEQYF. CDR3 coding DNA: TGCAGTGCTGCCTCCTGTAGCGGGACTGACGAGCAGTACTTC.